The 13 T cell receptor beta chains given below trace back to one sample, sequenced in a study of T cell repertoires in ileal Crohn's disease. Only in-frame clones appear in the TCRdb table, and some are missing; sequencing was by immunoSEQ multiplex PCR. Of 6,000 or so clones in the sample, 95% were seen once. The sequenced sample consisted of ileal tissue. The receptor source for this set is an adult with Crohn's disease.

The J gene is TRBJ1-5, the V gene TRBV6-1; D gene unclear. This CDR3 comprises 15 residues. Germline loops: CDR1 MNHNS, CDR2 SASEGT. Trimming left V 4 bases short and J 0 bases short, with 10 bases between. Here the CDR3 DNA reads TGTGCCAGCAGTGGGATCACAGATAGCAATCAGCCCCAGCATTTT. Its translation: CASSGITDSNQPQHF.

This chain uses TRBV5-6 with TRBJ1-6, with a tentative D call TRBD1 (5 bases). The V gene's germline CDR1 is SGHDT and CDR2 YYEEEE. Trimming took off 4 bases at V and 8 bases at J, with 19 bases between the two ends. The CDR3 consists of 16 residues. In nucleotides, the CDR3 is TGTGCCAGCAGCCCCGGCGGCAGGGAAAGATATTCACCCCTCCACTTT. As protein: CASSPGGRERYSPLHF.

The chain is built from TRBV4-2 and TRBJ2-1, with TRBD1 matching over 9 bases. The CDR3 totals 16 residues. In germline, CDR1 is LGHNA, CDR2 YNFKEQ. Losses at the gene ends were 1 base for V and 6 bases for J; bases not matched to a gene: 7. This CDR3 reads CASSQGGDRVSNEQFF. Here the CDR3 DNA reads TGTGCCAGCAGCCAAGGCGGGGACAGGGTATCCAATGAGCAGTTCTTC.

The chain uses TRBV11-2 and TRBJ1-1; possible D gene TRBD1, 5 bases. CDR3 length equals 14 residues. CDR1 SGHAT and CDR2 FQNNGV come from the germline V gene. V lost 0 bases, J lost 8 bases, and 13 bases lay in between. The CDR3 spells CASSLDNGGQEAFF. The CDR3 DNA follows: TGTGCCAGCAGCTTAGATAACGGCGGACAAGAAGCTTTCTTT.

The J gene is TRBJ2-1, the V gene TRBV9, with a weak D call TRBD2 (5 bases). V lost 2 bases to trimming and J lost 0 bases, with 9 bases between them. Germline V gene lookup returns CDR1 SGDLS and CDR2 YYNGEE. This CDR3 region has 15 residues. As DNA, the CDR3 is TGTGCCAGCAGCGTTGGACTCCTCTCCTACAATGAGCAGTTCTTC. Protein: CASSVGLLSYNEQFF.

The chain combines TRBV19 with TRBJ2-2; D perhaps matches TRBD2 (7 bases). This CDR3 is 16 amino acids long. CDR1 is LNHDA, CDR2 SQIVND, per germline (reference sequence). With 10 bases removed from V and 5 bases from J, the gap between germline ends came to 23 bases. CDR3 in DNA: TGTGCCACTAACCGGAGGGGGGGGCTTGGGACCGGGGAGCTGTTTTTT. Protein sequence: CATNRRGGLGTGELFF. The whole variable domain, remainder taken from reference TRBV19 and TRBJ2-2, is DGGITQSPKYLFRKEGQNVTLSCEQNLNHDAMYWYRQDPGQGLRLIYYSQIVNDFQKGDIAEGYSVSREKKESFPLTVTSAQKNPTAFYLCATNRRGGLGTGELFFGEGSRLTVL.

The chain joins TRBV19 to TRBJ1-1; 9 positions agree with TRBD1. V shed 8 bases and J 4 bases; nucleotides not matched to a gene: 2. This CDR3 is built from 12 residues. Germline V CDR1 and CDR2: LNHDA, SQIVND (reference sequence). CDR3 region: CASGDRVTEAFF. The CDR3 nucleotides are TGTGCCAGTGGGGACAGGGTCACTGAAGCTTTCTTT. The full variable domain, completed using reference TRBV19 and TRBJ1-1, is DGGITQSPKYLFRKEGQNVTLSCEQNLNHDAMYWYRQDPGQGLRLIYYSQIVNDFQKGDIAEGYSVSREKKESFPLTVTSAQKNPTAFYLCASGDRVTEAFFGQGTRLTVV.

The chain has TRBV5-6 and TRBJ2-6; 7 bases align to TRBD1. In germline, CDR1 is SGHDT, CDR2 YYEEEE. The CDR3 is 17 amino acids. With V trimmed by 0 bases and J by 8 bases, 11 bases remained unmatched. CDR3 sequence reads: CASSLAGQDWLTNVLTF. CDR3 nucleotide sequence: TGTGCCAGCAGCTTGGCAGGACAGGATTGGTTAACCAACGTCCTGACTTTC. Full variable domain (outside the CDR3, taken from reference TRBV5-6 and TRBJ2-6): DAGVTQSPTHLIKTRGQQVTLRCSPKSGHDTVSWYQQALGQGPQFIFQYYEEEERQRGNFPDRFSGHQFPNYSSELNVNALLLGDSALYLCASSLAGQDWLTNVLTFGAGSRLTVL.

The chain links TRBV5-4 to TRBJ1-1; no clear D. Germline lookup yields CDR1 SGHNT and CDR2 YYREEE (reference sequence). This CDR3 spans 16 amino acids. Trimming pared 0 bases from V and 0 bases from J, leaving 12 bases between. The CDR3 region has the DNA TGTGCCAGCAGCTTGGTCCAGAAGAACCTGAACACTGAAGCTTTCTTT. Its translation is CASSLVQKNLNTEAFF.

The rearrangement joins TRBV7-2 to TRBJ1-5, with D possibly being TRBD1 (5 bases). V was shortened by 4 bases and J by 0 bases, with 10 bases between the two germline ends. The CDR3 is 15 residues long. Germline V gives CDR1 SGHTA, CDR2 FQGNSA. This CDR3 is CASSSAGYSNQPQHF. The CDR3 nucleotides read TGTGCCAGCAGCTCCGCAGGGTATAGCAATCAGCCCCAGCATTTT. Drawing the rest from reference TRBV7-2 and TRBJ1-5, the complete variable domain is GAGVSQSPSNKVTEKGKDVELRCDPISGHTALYWYRQSLGQGLEFLIYFQGNSAPDKSGLPSDRFSAERTGGSVSTLTIQRTQQEDSAVYLCASSSAGYSNQPQHFGDGTRLSIL.

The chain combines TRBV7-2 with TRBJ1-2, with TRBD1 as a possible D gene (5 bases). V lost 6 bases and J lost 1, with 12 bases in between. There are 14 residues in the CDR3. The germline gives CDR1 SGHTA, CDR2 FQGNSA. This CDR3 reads CASRLGVLNYGYTF. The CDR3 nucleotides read TGTGCCAGCAGGCTAGGGGTCCTTAACTATGGCTACACCTTC.

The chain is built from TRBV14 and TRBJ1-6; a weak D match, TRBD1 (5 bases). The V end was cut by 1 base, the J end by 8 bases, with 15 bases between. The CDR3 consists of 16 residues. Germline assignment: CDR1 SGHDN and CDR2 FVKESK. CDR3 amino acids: CASSQVRGGNHSPLHF. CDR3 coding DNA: TGTGCCAGCAGCCAAGTTAGGGGCGGGAACCATTCACCCCTCCACTTT.

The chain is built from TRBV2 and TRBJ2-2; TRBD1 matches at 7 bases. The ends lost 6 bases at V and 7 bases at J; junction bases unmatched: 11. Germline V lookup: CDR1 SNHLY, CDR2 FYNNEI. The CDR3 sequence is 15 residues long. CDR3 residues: CASSRGTGDVGELFF. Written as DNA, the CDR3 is TGTGCCAGCAGCCGCGGTACAGGGGATGTCGGGGAGCTGTTTTTT.